This T cell receptor (beta chain) was found in a study of shared clonotypes between healthy human individuals. A word on this clone: Its antigen remains unknown.

For every subset, genomic DNA was evenly distributed across several immunoSEQ plates. Method: immunoSEQ multiplex PCR; TCRdb's copy keeps in-frame clones and lacks some. The sample holds roughly 500,000 clones, about 79% seen once. Study observations and caveats: Sampling covered blood only; tissue repertoires likely differ. Limitation of the genetic and exposure-history diversity represented came from the few donors.

Germline V lookup: CDR1 GTSNPN, CDR2 SVGIG (reference sequence). This CDR3 is 14 amino acids long. The V gene end was trimmed by 1 base and the J gene end by 6 bases; junction bases not matched to a gene: 5. This clonotype was sampled from a woman aged 40-49 years in good health. Some clones in this sample may be carry-over from other donors' samples. The rearrangement uses TRBV30 and TRBJ2-3, with 9 bases lining up with TRBD2. The material sequenced was PBMCs. In DNA, the CDR3 is TGTGCCTGGAGTGAAGGGCGGGAGGGGGATACGCAGTATTTT. Translated: CAWSEGREGDTQYF.